This T cell receptor (beta chain) was documented in a study of blood T cell repertoires in COVID-19. Libraries were prepared by immunoSEQ multiplex PCR; TCRdb keeps only in-frame clonotypes and omits some of them. Here the sample spans about 300,000 clones, around 84% being singletons. This clone turned up a few times. Germline V CDR1 and CDR2: SGHTA, FQGNSA. With V trimmed by 5 bases and J by 15 bases, 13 bases remained unmatched. The length of the CDR3 is 13 residues. Sequencing was carried out using PBMCs or T cells enriched from blood (not recorded which). This chain connects TRBV7-2 to TRBJ2-4; TRBD2 matches at 7 bases. The sequence came from a man under 40 who had recovered from COVID-19. The DNA for the CDR3 is TGTGCCAGCAGCGCCAGCCCCAGCGGGAACCTGTACTTC. It translates to CASSASPSGNLYF.